The entry that follows covers one T cell receptor beta chain sequence. The data originate from a study of blood T cell repertoires in COVID-19. Whole-study context: COVID-19 samples from acute and convalescent phases originated in the United States, Italy and Spain. PBMCs, B-cell-depleted T cells, or T cells provided the cDNA or gDNA that made up the material.

Original data processing: Amplification of reference gene primers provided the estimated nucleated cell counts. Assay used: immunoSEQ multiplex PCR; TCRdb lists only in-frame clones, some missing. V, J and clone size are those of that table, while D and trimming were read from the DNA. The repertoire holds 200,000 or so clones, around 80% seen once, with 6.9% in the top ten. Trimming took 6 bases from V and 2 from J; bases not matched to a gene: 8. Germline values: CDR1 SGHTA, CDR2 FQGNSA. The CDR3 runs to 15 residues. The source of this sequence is a human donor with acute or convalescent COVID-19. The donor label of this sample is uncertain. The chain has TRBV7-2 and TRBJ2-7, with TRBD1 matching over 9 bases. The sequenced sample consisted of peripheral blood. CDR3: CASRGSGTGTYEQYF. DNA for the CDR3: TGTGCCAGCAGGGGGTCCGGGACAGGGACCTACGAGCAGTACTTC.